The T cell receptor (beta chain) described here comes from a study of blood T cell repertoires in COVID-19. As for the study in general: T cells, B-cell-depleted T cells, or PBMCs provided the cDNA or gDNA that served as material.

CDR1 MNHEY and CDR2 SMNVEV come from the germline V gene (reference sequence). CDR3 size: 15 residues. Trimming stripped 8 bases from V and 0 bases from J, with 17 bases between. Authors' data handling: Reference gene primer amplification gave estimated nucleated cell counts. Clones were sequenced by immunoSEQ multiplex PCR, and TCRdb holds only the in-frame ones, with some missing. Clone size and V and J calls were adopted from that table, with D and trimming inferred from the DNA. The table includes approximately 97,000 clones, about 85% detected once. The sequence came from an older man with acute or convalescent COVID-19. Sequenced: peripheral blood. V usage is TRBV27 and J usage is TRBJ2-7; D possibly corresponds to TRBD2 (5 bases). The CDR3 region is CASLVSRGSSYEQYF. CDR3 DNA: TGTGCCAGCCTCGTTTCCCGGGGAAGCTCCTACGAGCAGTACTTC.